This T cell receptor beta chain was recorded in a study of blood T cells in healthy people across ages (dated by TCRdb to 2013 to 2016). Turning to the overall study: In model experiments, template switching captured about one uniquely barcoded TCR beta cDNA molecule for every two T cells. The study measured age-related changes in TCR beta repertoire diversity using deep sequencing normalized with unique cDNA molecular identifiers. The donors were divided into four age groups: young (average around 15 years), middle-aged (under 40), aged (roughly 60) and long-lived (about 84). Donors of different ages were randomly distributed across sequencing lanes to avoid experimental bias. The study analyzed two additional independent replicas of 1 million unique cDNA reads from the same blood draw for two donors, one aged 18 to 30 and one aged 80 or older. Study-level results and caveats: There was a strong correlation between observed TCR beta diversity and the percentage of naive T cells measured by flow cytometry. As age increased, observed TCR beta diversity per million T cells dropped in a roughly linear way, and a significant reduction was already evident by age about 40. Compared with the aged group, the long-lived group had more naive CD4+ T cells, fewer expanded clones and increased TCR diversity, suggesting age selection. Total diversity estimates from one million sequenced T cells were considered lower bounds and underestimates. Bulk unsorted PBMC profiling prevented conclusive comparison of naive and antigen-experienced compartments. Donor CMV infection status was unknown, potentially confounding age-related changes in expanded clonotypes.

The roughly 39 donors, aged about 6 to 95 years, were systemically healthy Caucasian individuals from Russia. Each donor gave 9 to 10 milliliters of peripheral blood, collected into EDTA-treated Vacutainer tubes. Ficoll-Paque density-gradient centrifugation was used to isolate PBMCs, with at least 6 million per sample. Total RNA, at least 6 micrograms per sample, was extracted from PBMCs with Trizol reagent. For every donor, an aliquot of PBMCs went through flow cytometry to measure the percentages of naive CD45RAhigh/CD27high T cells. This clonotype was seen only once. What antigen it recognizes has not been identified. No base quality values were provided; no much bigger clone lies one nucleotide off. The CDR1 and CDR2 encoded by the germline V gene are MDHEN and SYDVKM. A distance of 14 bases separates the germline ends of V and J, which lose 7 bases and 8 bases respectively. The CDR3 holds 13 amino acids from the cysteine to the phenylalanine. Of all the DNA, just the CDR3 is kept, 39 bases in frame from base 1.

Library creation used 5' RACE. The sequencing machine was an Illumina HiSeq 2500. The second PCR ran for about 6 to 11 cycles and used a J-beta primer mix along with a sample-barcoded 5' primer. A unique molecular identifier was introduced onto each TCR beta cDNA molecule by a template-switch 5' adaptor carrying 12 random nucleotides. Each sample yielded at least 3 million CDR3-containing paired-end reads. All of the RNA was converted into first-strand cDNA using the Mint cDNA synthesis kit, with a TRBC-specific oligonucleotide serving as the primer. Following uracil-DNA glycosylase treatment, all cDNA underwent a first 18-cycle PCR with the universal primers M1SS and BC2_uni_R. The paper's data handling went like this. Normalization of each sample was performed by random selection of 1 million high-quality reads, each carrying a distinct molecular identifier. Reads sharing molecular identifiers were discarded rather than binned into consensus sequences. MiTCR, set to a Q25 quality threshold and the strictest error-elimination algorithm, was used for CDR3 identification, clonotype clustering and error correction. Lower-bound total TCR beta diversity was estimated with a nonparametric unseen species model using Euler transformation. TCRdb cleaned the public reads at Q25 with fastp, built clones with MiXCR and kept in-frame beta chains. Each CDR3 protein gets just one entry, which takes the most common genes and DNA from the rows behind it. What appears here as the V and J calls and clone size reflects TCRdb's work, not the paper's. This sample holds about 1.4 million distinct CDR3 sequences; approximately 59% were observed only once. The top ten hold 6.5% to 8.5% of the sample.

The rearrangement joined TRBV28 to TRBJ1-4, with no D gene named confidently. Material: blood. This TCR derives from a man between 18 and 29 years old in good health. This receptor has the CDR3 CASNLHGTEKLFF. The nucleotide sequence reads TGTGCCAGCAATCTTCACGGAACCGAAAAACTGTTTTTT.